A selection of T cell receptor beta chains follows, all from one sample in a study of T cell responses to AZD1222 COVID-19 vaccine. TCRdb keeps only in-frame clones here, not all; method: immunoSEQ multiplex PCR. Of approximately 130,000 clones in the sample, 92% were seen once. Specimen: peripheral blood, collected on day 0 of AZD1222 vaccination. The receptors derive from an adult in good health. The CDR3 runs from the conserved cysteine through the conserved F or W.

>TRBJ2-7|TRBV7-6
CASSFGLAGLDRQYEQYF
>TRBJ2-3|TRBV6-1
CASSEATGGADTQYF
>TRBJ1-2|TRBV5-1
CASSLGQGGYGYTF
>TRBJ2-2|TRBV6-1
CASSEVAGAGELFF
>TRBJ1-4|TRBV19
CASSPDGGNEKLFF
>TRBJ2-7|TRBV30
CAWTPGAYFYEQYF
>TRBJ2-2|TRBV5-5
CASNLAGNTGELFF
>TRBJ2-5|TRBV25-1
CASSGSWETQYF
>TRBJ1-5|TRBV28
CASLRSNQPQHF
>TRBJ2-1|TRBV7-9
CASSFQAAQDSYNEQFF
>TRBJ2-1|TRBV5-1
CASSSGTTYNEQFF
>TRBJ2-3|TRBV6-1
CASSEGQNTDTQYF
>TRBJ2-1|TRBV2
CASSAQGARNEQFF
>TRBJ1-3|TRBV10-3
CAISRVNPGNTIYF
>TRBJ2-7|TRBV6-5
CASSYLTGKDEQYF
>TRBJ1-1|TRBV19
CASRPGNTEAFF
>TRBJ1-2|TRBV5-1
CASSDRARYGYTF
>TRBJ1-1|TRBV7-8
CASSLVDTNTEAFF
>TRBJ2-5|TRBV2
CASSDGVGETQYF
>TRBJ2-1|TRBV9
CASSASGTGYNEQFF
>TRBJ2-1|TRBV7-9
CASSLFVGPSYNEQFF
>TRBJ2-3|TRBV6-5
CASSYSISGRGDTQYF
>TRBJ1-5|TRBV9
CASSADGHSNQPQHF
>TRBJ1-3|TRBV9
CASSVHASDSGNTIYF
>TRBJ2-3|TRBV2
CASSVDMDLHQYF
>TRBJ2-7|TRBV6-5
CASKQAYEQYF
>TRBJ1-5|TRBV2
CASSELPPPFQPQHF
>TRBJ2-3|TRBV10-3
CAISAGGSTDTQYF
>TRBJ2-2|TRBV4-1
CASSRTFGGELFF
>TRBJ2-2|TRBV9
CASSVYPGGNTGELFF
>TRBJ2-7|TRBV24-1
CATSEGVGRAEQYF
>TRBJ2-7|TRBV20-1
CSASKQGSYEQYF
>TRBJ1-4|TRBV5-6
CASSRWVATNEKLFF